Below are 8 T cell receptor beta chains sequenced from a single sample in a study of blood T cells in healthy people across ages. A sample-barcoded 5' primer and a J-beta primer mix were used in a second PCR of roughly 6 to 12 cycles. TCRdb itself ran the 5' RACE reads through MiXCR, one entry per CDR3 protein. The sample lists around 1,900,000 distinct CDR3 sequences, approximately 40% occurring once. The sample was blood. The source of these receptors is a human donor in good health.

This chain connects TRBV5-5 to TRBJ2-4; D possibly corresponds to TRBD2 (6 bases). Judging by the DNA end, TRBJ2-7 fits better; the J call may be wrong. Germline values: CDR1 SGHKS, CDR2 YYEKEE (reference sequence). The CDR3 is made up of 17 amino acids. The CDR3 sequence is CASSGPTPSADTYEQYF. The CDR3 DNA sequence: TGTGCCAGCAGCGGACCCACCCCTAGCGCTGATACCTACGAGCAGTACTTC.

This chain joins TRBV29-1 and TRBJ2-5; 9 nucleotides line up with TRBD1. Near its end, the DNA agrees better with TRBJ2-7, so the J call may be wrong. CDR3 size: 13 residues. The germline CDR1 and CDR2 sequences are SQVTM and ANQGSEA. In DNA, the CDR3 is TGCAGCGTGGCCTCGGGACAGGGTGACGAGCAGTACTTC. It encodes CSVASGQGDEQYF.

This chain joins TRBV29-1 and TRBJ2-7; TRBD1 or TRBD2 may be the D gene (5 bases each). Germline CDR1 and CDR2: SQVTM and ANQGSEA. V lost 8 bases and J 0 bases, leaving 20 bases between the germline ends. There are 15 residues in the CDR3. The CDR3 bases are TGCAGCATATCGGGACGCCACCAAAACTCCTACGAGCAGTACTTC. Its protein is CSISGRHQNSYEQYF.

The genes are TRBV5-6 and TRBJ2-1; TRBD2 aligns across 8 bases. The CDR3 totals 15 residues. The V segment lost 0 bases and the J segment 8 bases; nucleotides outside the gene matches: 7. Per the germline V gene, CDR1 is SGHDT and CDR2 is YYEEEE. This chain's CDR3 is CASSLARSGGDEQFF. For the CDR3, the DNA is TGTGCCAGCAGCTTGGCCAGGAGCGGGGGTGATGAGCAGTTCTTC.

This clonotype was observed a handful of times. V is TRBV4-3 and J is TRBJ2-3; 12 positions agree with TRBD2. CDR1 and CDR2 (germline): LGHNA, YSLEER. The CDR3 loop spans 18 amino acids. V dropped 0 bases and J dropped 2; count of bases not matched to a gene: 6. The CDR3 is CASSQELTSGGYTDTQYF. The CDR3 DNA is TGCGCCAGCAGCCAAGAGTTGACTAGCGGGGGATACACAGATACGCAGTATTTT.

CDR3 sequence: CASSQEPHYEQYF. The CDR3 region has the DNA TGTGCCAGCAGCCAAGAACCCCACTACGAGCAGTACTTC. This chain joins TRBV14 and TRBJ2-7; D gene uncertain. Germline CDR1 reads SGHDN; CDR2 reads FVKESK. The CDR3 has 13 amino acids. V was cut by 0 bases and J by 3 bases, with 6 bases left in between.

The chain carries TRBV20-1 and TRBJ2-3, with 10 bases matching TRBD2. The CDR3 runs 17 residues. Germline V lookup: CDR1 DFQATT, CDR2 SNEGSKA (reference sequence). V shed 4 bases, J shed 2 bases, and the junction held 12 bases outside the gene matches. CDR3 residues: CSAILISSGGFTDTQYF. As DNA, the CDR3 is TGCAGTGCTATTCTCATCTCTAGCGGGGGTTTCACAGATACGCAGTATTTT.

The count of this clonotype is one. This chain joins TRBV7-9 and TRBJ1-6; no firm D call. The germline V gene has CDR1 SEHNR and CDR2 FQNEAQ (reference sequence). V lost 8 bases and J 8 bases, leaving 19 bases between the germline ends. This CDR3 has 15 residues. CDR3 in DNA: TGTGCCAGCCAAGCCGGGAGTCAGATGTATTCACCCCTCCACTTT. Its translation: CASQAGSQMYSPLHF.